This T cell receptor beta chain was sequenced in a study of monozygotic twins with inflammatory bowel disease. General study results and limits: The authors could not tell different T cell subtypes apart. IBD patients shared fewer clonotypes with others than healthy twins, especially with disease activity.

UMIs bearing a 6-nucleotide sample barcode were added through template switching. Each of TCRalpha and TCRbeta cDNA went through two nested PCRs, lasting approximately 16 and 10 cycles. TCRdb re-called the 5' RACE reads; every CDR3 protein appears as one record, without DNA. Across roughly 330,000 distinct CDR3 sequences, the top ten clones capture over 2% of the sample. Germline loops: CDR1 MNHEY, CDR2 SVGEGT. The length of the CDR3 is 20 residues. In regard to this clonotype: Its cognate antigen is unknown.

The sample consisted of blood. This TCR derives from a human donor with ulcerative colitis or Crohn's disease, or a healthy co-twin of an affected twin (not recorded which). This chain joins TRBV6-2 or TRBV6-3 and TRBJ2-3; TCRdb gives TRBD1 as the D gene, but with no DNA this cannot be confirmed. CDR3 amino acids: CASSYVQVGLNMANGDTQYF.